This TCR beta chain originates from a study of T cell responses to AZD1222 COVID-19 vaccine. CDR3 length: 15 amino acids. Trimming left V 4 bases short and J 4 bases short, with 17 bases between. Germline V lookup: CDR1 SGHRS, CDR2 YFSETQ. Assay used: immunoSEQ multiplex PCR; TCRdb lists only in-frame clones, some missing. The sample holds 120,000 to 150,000 clones, about 90% seen once. This receptor was identified in an adult in good health. The specimen comprised peripheral blood, sampled on day 0 of AZD1222 vaccination. The chain links TRBV5-1 to TRBJ1-2, with D possibly being TRBD1 (6 bases). Here the CDR3 DNA reads TGCGCCAGCAGCACCTCCACGGGGGCGGCCTATGGCTACACCTTC. This codes for CASSTSTGAAYGYTF.